This T cell receptor beta chain appears in the sequencing data of a study of blood T cell repertoires in COVID-19. Method: immunoSEQ multiplex PCR; TCRdb's copy keeps in-frame clones and lacks some. The sample has approximately 65,000 clones, approximately 78% seen once. V gave up 1 base and J gave up 8 bases, with 17 bases separating them. CDR3 length: 16 residues. In germline, CDR1 is SGHVS, CDR2 FQNEAQ. This chain uses TRBV7-8 with TRBJ1-4; maybe TRBD1 (5 bases). The sequencing input was peripheral blood. The sequence was obtained from a man older than 75 with acute or convalescent COVID-19. CDR3 region: CASSLGVGGAGEKLFF. The CDR3 coding sequence is TGTGCCAGCAGCTTAGGGGTCGGAGGGGCGGGGGAAAAACTGTTTTTT.